Below, one TCR beta chain is given with its context. As yet, its antigen is unknown. Sequencing of DNA taken from cultured CD4+ T cells relied on the Oncomine TCR Beta short-read assay. A single record per CDR3 protein comes from TCRdb applying MiXCR to the PCR reads. The table lists about 7,600 distinct CDR3 sequences, approximately 51% of them singletons. The data belong to a study of vaccination and CD4 T cells after COVID-19. Looking at the study overall: SARS-CoV-2, HCoV-NL63, HCoV-OC43 and HCoV-229E supplied the overlapping spike peptides used to stimulate cells.

Sample treatment: 10-day PBMC culture with coronavirus spike peptide pools or control peptides (ViraFEST assay). Gathering of the CD4+ T cells, from the unexposed donor, took place before the COVID-19 pandemic (2011-2018). From germline, CDR1 is GTSNPN and CDR2 SVGIG (reference sequence). The V end was cut by 1 base, the J end by 1 base, with 7 bases between. The length of the CDR3 is 13 residues. The material sequenced was CD4+ T cells from blood, cultured in vitro. The chain links TRBV30 to TRBJ1-2; D not certain. The receptor comes from a human donor in good health. CDR3 amino acids: CAWSGAVNYGYTF. The CDR3 nucleotides are TGTGCCTGGAGTGGGGCAGTTAACTATGGCTACACCTTC.